This T cell receptor beta chain was retrieved from a study of blood T cell repertoires in COVID-19 (dated by TCRdb to about 2020). With respect to the entire study: Collaborator samples came from the United States, Italy and Spain and covered acute and convalescent phases of COVID-19. The material from the prospective study consisted of cDNA or gDNA derived from T cells, B-cell-depleted T cells, or PBMCs. Subjects who had been exposed to COVID-19, were actively infected with it, or had recovered from it provided the deeply sampled blood TCRbeta repertoires that made up the dataset. The repertoires were released in a freely available public database meant as a resource for research on the immune response to SARS-CoV-2. The samples were drawn from two sources: the first 160 participants of the ongoing ImmuneRACE study, and 1,000 to 1,500 subjects contributed by 6 global collaborators. A de-identified subject ID, COVID-19 status, age in years and sex were almost always included in the sample metadata. Where available, HLA class I and class II types were taken from metadata supplied by the sample provider and were not determined by assay-based typing.

TCRbeta CDR3 regions were amplified from genomic DNA by means of the immunoSEQ Assay, a bias-controlled multiplex PCR. The authors processed their data as follows. The number of nucleated cells in each sample was estimated from the amplification of reference gene primers within the assay. To quantify the absolute abundance of each unique TCRbeta CDR3 rearrangement, sequence reads were collapsed and filtered. Productive Simpson clonality was computed per sample as the square root of Simpson's diversity index over productive rearrangements. Entries here come from immuneACCESS through TCRdb and include only in-frame sequences with V and J called. Some clones fail to appear in such tables; in the studies checked, an unresolved V gene covers under half of the shortfall, and the cause of the remainder is unknown. Clone size and the V and J calls come from that table; the DNA yielded D and trimming. The sample records around 180,000 clones, around 67% of which are singletons. The biggest ten clones account for 3% of the sample.

The collaborating institutions used their own protocols to collect whole blood in K2EDTA tubes. For TCRbeta analysis, collaborators shipped samples in one of three forms: frozen whole blood, isolated PBMCs, or DNA extracted from either of those sample types. Of note for this clone: The clone's antigen remains unknown. There are no base qualities to consult, and no much larger clone falls within one base.

The CDR3 spans 14 residues, from the cysteine through the phenylalanine. Left in the record is the CDR3 DNA by itself, 42 bases read in frame from the first base. From V the trimming removes 7 bases and from J it removes 7 bases, while the gene matches leave 7 bases of the junction unaccounted for. The germline V gene gives CDR1 as SGHTA and CDR2 as FQGNSA. The paper's findings and limits, for the study overall: The quantity of clinical and demographic metadata differed by source and by participant and was supplied without curation.

The receptor's source is a woman aged 80 or over with acute or convalescent COVID-19. The sequenced material came from peripheral blood. The chain employs TRBV7-2 and TRBJ2-1, with 10 bases matching TRBD1. The DNA is as follows: TGTGCCAGCACCCGGACAGGGGGGTTTAATGAGCAGTTCTTC. Translation gives CASTRTGGFNEQFF. The entire variable domain, with the stretches around the CDR3 drawn from the reference TRBV7-2 and TRBJ2-1 proteins, is GAGVSQSPSNKVTEKGKDVELRCDPISGHTALYWYRQSLGQGLEFLIYFQGNSAPDKSGLPSDRFSAERTGGSVSTLTIQRTQQEDSAVYLCASTRTGGFNEQFFGPGTRLTVL.